This TCR beta chain derives from a study of control samples from healthy donors and cancer patients (dated by TCRdb to about 2020). Trimming leaves V shorter by 6 bases and J shorter by 7 bases, with the junction holding 8 bases beyond the gene matches. The CDR3, cysteine through phenylalanine, is 14 amino acids long. The entry retains the CDR3 DNA only, 42 bases that are in frame from base 1. CDR1 is given as MNHEY and CDR2 as SMNVEV, both from the germline V gene (reference sequence). Library construction relied on the immunoSEQ multiplex PCR assay. Here the immuneACCESS table is served through TCRdb, limited to in-frame sequences with V and J called. Missing clones are a known gap in these copies; in checked studies unresolved V genes cover under half, and the rest lacks a known reason. The sample table contains 65,000 to 85,000 clones; only one count was recorded for about 90% of them. Approximately 2.5% of the sample lies in the top ten.

To note about this clone: Its antigen remains undetermined. The record has no base qualities; no much larger clone is one base away.

This clonotype was sampled from a woman aged 50 to 65 with head and neck cancer. Specimen: PBMCs. The rearrangement combines TRBV27 with TRBJ2-2, with TRBD1 identical over 7 junction bases. The DNA sequence is as follows: TGTGCCAGCAGGGCCCCAGGGGGTGGCGGGGAGCTGTTTTTT. Translated, it reads CASRAPGGGGELFF.